These 19 T cell receptor beta chains came from one sample sequenced in a study of blood T cell repertoires in COVID-19. This table comes from immunoSEQ multiplex PCR, and its TCRdb copy is limited to in-frame clones, with some not included. The table records 97,000 or so clones, about nine tenths of them present only once. The source material was peripheral blood. Receptors were obtained from a man in his 60s with acute or convalescent COVID-19.

The gene calls are TRBV16 and TRBJ1-4, with 7 bases aligning to TRBD1. Germline V gives CDR1 KGHSY, CDR2 FQNENV. J gave up 7 bases and V 2 bases, and 4 bases lay outside the gene matches. This CDR3 region has 14 residues. CDR3 coding DNA: TGTGCCAGCAGCCAAGGACAGGCGGCTGAAAAACTGTTTTTT. Residues: CASSQGQAAEKLFF.

The chain combines TRBV18 with TRBJ2-5; D unresolved. V was clipped by 3 bases and J by 0 bases, with 5 bases between them. The CDR3 sequence is 13 residues long. Germline values: CDR1 KGHSH, CDR2 LQKENI. DNA for the CDR3: TGTGCCAGCTCACCCTCGTACCAAGAGACCCAGTACTTC. Protein: CASSPSYQETQYF.

This clone was seen a handful of times. The chain carries TRBV10-1 and TRBJ1-5; 10 bases map to TRBD1. Looked up from germline, CDR1 is WNHNN and CDR2 is SYGVQD (reference sequence). This CDR3 contains 14 residues. V lost 6 bases to trimming and J lost 5 bases; unmatched junction nucleotides: 4. This CDR3 reads CASRGQGIDQPQHF. The CDR3 DNA sequence: TGCGCCAGCAGGGGACAGGGGATCGATCAGCCCCAGCATTTT.

The V and J genes are TRBV3-1 (or the pseudogene TRBV3-2) and TRBJ2-4, with 9 bases that match TRBD1. The V segment lost 3 bases and the J segment 3 bases; nucleotides outside the gene matches: 3. Per the germline V gene, CDR1 is LGHDT and CDR2 is YNNKEL (reference sequence). CDR3 length: 15 amino acids. The CDR3 bases are TGTGCCAGCAGCCATGGGGGACAGGGCAAAAACATTCAGTACTTC. This encodes CASSHGGQGKNIQYF.

The chain couples TRBV21-1 to TRBJ2-6; the table's TRBD1 call for D was not verified on the DNA. TRBV21-1 is noted as a pseudogene. There are 19 residues in the CDR3. The CDR3 DNA is TGTGCCAGCAGCAAAGAGGTAGGGGGTGACCTCTCTGGGGCCAACGTCCTGACTTTC. Its protein product is CASSKEVGGDLSGANVLTF.

The rearrangement joins TRBV18 to TRBJ1-2; D is possibly TRBD1 (6 bases). The V gene lost 4 bases and the J gene lost 7 bases, with 19 bases spanning the gap. Germline V gene sequence: CDR1 KGHSH, CDR2 LQKENI. The CDR3 is 15 residues long. The CDR3 loop reads CASSQSGAQPGGYTF. The CDR3 DNA reads TGTGCCAGCTCACAATCAGGGGCCCAGCCCGGTGGCTACACCTTC.

The chain joins TRBV5-1 to TRBJ1-2; 7 bases agree with TRBD1. The CDR3 consists of 14 residues. The ends lost 1 base at V and 6 bases at J; junction bases unmatched: 6. Germline V gives CDR1 SGHRS, CDR2 YFSETQ. In nucleotides, the CDR3 is TGCGCCAGCAGCTTGTCGTACCAGGGGGATGGCTACACCTTC. It yields the protein CASSLSYQGDGYTF.

The genes are TRBV5-1 and TRBJ1-1, with D possibly TRBD1 on 6 matching bases. Trimming pared 0 bases from V and 0 bases from J, leaving 9 bases between. Germline V lookup: CDR1 SGHRS, CDR2 YFSETQ. There are 15 residues in the CDR3. The CDR3 DNA is TGCGCCAGCAGCTTGGAACAGGGTGTGAACACTGAAGCTTTCTTT. It yields the protein CASSLEQGVNTEAFF.

This chain links TRBV6-6 with TRBJ1-6, with D possibly TRBD1 on 5 matching bases. V was cut by 3 bases and J by 7 bases, with 13 bases left in between. The CDR3 is 15 amino acids. The germline V gene encodes CDR1 MNHNY and CDR2 SVGAGI (reference sequence). The DNA for the CDR3 is TGTGCCAGCAGTTATTCGGGGGGGATGAATTCACCCCTCCACTTT. It specifies CASSYSGGMNSPLHF.

The V gene is TRBV3-1 (or the pseudogene TRBV3-2), the J gene TRBJ2-2; 7 bases match TRBD2. V shed 3 bases, J shed 3 bases, and the junction held 1 base outside the gene matches. This CDR3 is 14 amino acids long. Germline CDR1 and CDR2: LGHDT and YNNKEL (reference sequence). This CDR3 reads CASSQGRDTGELFF. CDR3 nucleotide sequence: TGTGCCAGCAGCCAGGGGAGGGACACCGGGGAGCTGTTTTTT.

The chain uses TRBV25-1 and TRBJ1-1; 7 bases match TRBD1. From germline, CDR1 is MGHDK and CDR2 SYGVNS. Trimming cost V 4 bases and J 6 bases; bases outside gene matches: 11. CDR3 length: 15 amino acids. DNA for the CDR3: TGTGCCAGCAGTGGGGGAAAGGGGGCTACCTCTGAAGCTTTCTTT. Protein: CASSGGKGATSEAFF.

This chain uses TRBV3-1 (or the pseudogene TRBV3-2) with TRBJ1-5; possibly TRBD1 for D (5 bases). The CDR3 runs to 14 residues. Trimming stripped 0 bases from V and 5 bases from J, with 8 bases between. From germline, CDR1 is LGHDT and CDR2 YNNKEL (reference sequence). The CDR3 here is CASSQDGGYQPQHF. CDR3 coding DNA: TGTGCCAGCAGCCAAGACGGGGGATATCAGCCCCAGCATTTT.

V is TRBV5-6 and J is TRBJ1-2, with 7 bases matching TRBD1. V trimming: 4 bases; J trimming: 4 bases; junction bases outside the gene matches: 10. The CDR3 runs 15 residues. CDR1 is SGHDT, CDR2 YYEEEE, per germline. CDR3 amino acids: CASSTRDSRFYGYTF. The CDR3 region has the DNA TGTGCCAGCAGCACCCGGGACAGCCGGTTCTATGGCTACACCTTC. Combining the CDR3 with reference TRBV5-6 and TRBJ1-2 gives the whole variable domain DAGVTQSPTHLIKTRGQQVTLRCSPKSGHDTVSWYQQALGQGPQFIFQYYEEEERQRGNFPDRFSGHQFPNYSSELNVNALLLGDSALYLCASSTRDSRFYGYTFGSGTRLTVV.

This chain uses TRBV2 with TRBJ2-7; 9 bases line up with TRBD1. Germline CDR1 is SNHLY and CDR2 is FYNNEI. J lost 0 bases, V lost 8 bases, and 5 bases had no gene match. The CDR3 contains 14 residues. DNA for the CDR3: TGTGCCAGCCGGGACAGGGTCAACTCCTACGAGCAGTACTTC. Encoded protein: CASRDRVNSYEQYF. The whole variable domain, filled in from reference TRBV2 and TRBJ2-7, reads EPEVTQTPSHQVTQMGQEVILRCVPISNHLYFYWYRQILGQKVEFLVSFYNNEISEKSEIFDDQFSVERPDGSNFTLKIRSTKLEDSAMYFCASRDRVNSYEQYFGPGTRLTVT.

The chain carries TRBV20-1 and TRBJ2-5, with D maybe TRBD2 (5 bases). CDR3 length: 11 amino acids. Trimming took off 6 bases at V and 6 bases at J, with 11 bases between the two ends. In germline, CDR1 is DFQATT, CDR2 SNEGSKA (reference sequence). The CDR3 spells CSAPRDKTQYF. The CDR3 DNA reads as TGCAGTGCCCCGAGGGATAAGACCCAGTACTTC.

This clone was detected only a few times. V gene TRBV30 combines with J gene TRBJ1-1; TRBD1 matches 8 bases. The germline V gene has CDR1 GTSNPN and CDR2 SVGIG (reference sequence). The CDR3 is 15 residues long. Germline trimming cut 0 bases from V and 9 bases from J; bases unmatched to any gene: 12. CDR3 sequence: CAWSVVRGQGGKAFF. The CDR3, as DNA: TGTGCCTGGAGTGTAGTCAGGGGGCAAGGGGGGAAAGCTTTCTTT.

The chain has TRBV5-1 and TRBJ1-2, with D tentatively TRBD1 (5 bases). V lost 6 bases, J lost 6 bases, and 24 bases lay in between. Germline V gene data show CDR1 as SGHRS and CDR2 as YFSETQ. The CDR3 length is 16 residues. This CDR3 is CASNPDAGYGGNGYTF. CDR3 DNA: TGCGCCAGCAATCCAGACGCGGGTTACGGGGGAAATGGCTACACCTTC.

The chain is built from TRBV18 and TRBJ1-1; D might be TRBD1 (5 bases). Trimming pared 3 bases from V and 1 base from J, leaving 9 bases between. There are 14 residues in the CDR3. Germline V gene sequence: CDR1 KGHSH, CDR2 LQKENI. CDR3 region: CASSPQGPNTEAFF. DNA for the CDR3: TGTGCCAGCTCACCCCAGGGCCCGAACACTGAAGCTTTCTTT.

V and J are TRBV28 and TRBJ1-5; D unresolved. Per germline, CDR1 MDHEN and CDR2 SYDVKM. This CDR3 is built from 15 residues. Trimming took off 7 bases at V and 2 bases at J, with 15 bases between the two ends. The CDR3 sequence: CASTFEGFGNQPQHF. The CDR3 DNA follows: TGTGCCAGCACCTTCGAGGGTTTTGGCAATCAGCCCCAGCATTTT.